The TCR beta chain described here comes from a study of spatial heterogeneity in lung cancer (dated by TCRdb to the late 2010s). At the level of the whole study: The donors were about 65 patients from the lung TRACERx cohort who had early-stage, untreated non-small cell lung cancer. Follow-up PBMC samples were sequenced whenever available, with the median time to follow-up being approximately two years after resection. Beta-chain transcripts were consistently detected in greater numbers than alpha-chain transcripts, which likely reflected higher beta-chain transcript abundance. In the raw uncorrected reads, each unique combination of TCR and UMI appeared more than ten times on average. TCR alpha and beta repertoires were quantitatively compared across multiple tumor regions, matched nontumor lung and blood in non-small cell lung cancer. Nonsynonymous mutation counts, determined by whole-exome sequencing of tumor tissue, were related to TCR repertoire features. At surgery, both alpha and beta chains were TCR-sequenced in roughly 200 tumor regions, about 64 matched nontumor lung samples and 56 PBMC samples.

Libraries were prepared through 5' RACE. Sequencer: NextSeq 500. To allow correction of PCR and sequencing errors, the TCR library protocol tagged every TCR cDNA molecule with a unique molecular identifier. The paper's processing steps were these. Decombinator tools were used for TCR identification, UMI-based error correction and CDR3 extraction. TCRs above a frequency of 2 per 1,000, corresponding to the top 1% of the tumor frequency distribution, were defined as expanded. Renyi diversity was calculated using the R vegan package after each repertoire was subsampled 100 times to 5,000 TCRs. CDR3 similarity networks were built from amino acid triplet string-kernel similarity, connecting CDR3s with pairwise similarity above 0.82. The raw public data were reprocessed by TCRdb itself: fastp quality trimming at Q25, MiXCR clonotype calling, in-frame beta chains only. Each entry is one CDR3 protein sequence, shown with its most common DNA and genes. The V and J calls and clone size come from TCRdb's table, not from the authors' own analysis. The sample table lists about 120,000 distinct CDR3 sequences, 12% of them with a count of one. The ten largest make up approximately 15% of the sample.

The germline V gene specifies MDHEN as CDR1 and SYDVKM as CDR2. V lost 2 bases and J lost 4 bases; the stretch between them is 14 bases long. The CDR3 numbers 15 residues from cysteine through phenylalanine. Left in the record is the CDR3 DNA by itself, 45 bases read in frame from the first base. For this clonotype: Its binding antigen is unknown. Per-base quality was not reported, and no clone a single base away is much larger than it.

Here is what the overall study found, with its caveats: Ubiquitous expanded tumor TCRs showed up in blood more often at tumor resection than at routine follow-up. Confirming at a functional level the hypothesis that regional TCRs recognize regional mutations was considered to require additional single-cell paired TCR alpha and beta sequencing. Only approximately 13 patients were included in comparisons of baseline and follow-up blood repertoires.

Sample time point, as interpreted from the label and publication: blood at routine non-recurrence follow-up after resection. Whole RNA extracted from tumor and nontumor lung tissue, or from cryopreserved PBMC samples, was used for TCR sequencing without cell sorting. Patients were selected for TCR sequencing only if sufficient RNA was available from at least two tumor regions. The source was PBMCs, collected at follow-up. The sequence derives from a male donor with early-stage non-small cell lung cancer. The chain couples TRBV28 to TRBJ1-2; the D gene is unclear. The CDR3 corresponds to CASSLRPVLIYGYTF. The DNA sequence is TGTGCCAGCAGTTTACGGCCAGTCCTCATCTATGGCTACACCTTC.